This T cell receptor (beta chain) was recorded in a study of CD8 T cells in Susac syndrome. Random hexamers were used to reverse transcribe the RNA input (about 0.45 to 1 ug). TCRdb ran MiXCR on the immunoSEQ multiplex PCR reads and lists one entry per CDR3 protein. The sample gives 100,000 to 150,000 distinct CDR3 sequences, 90% to 95% of which show up once; around 0.12% is in the top ten. Germline assignment: CDR1 SEHNR and CDR2 FQNEAQ (reference sequence). V shed 0 bases, J shed 14 bases, and the junction held 7 bases outside the gene matches. The CDR3 runs 13 residues. This clonotype occurred once.

This clonotype was sampled from a human donor in good health. The specimen was CD4+ T cells from PBMCs. V is TRBV7-9 and J is TRBJ2-1; TRBD2 matches 7 bases. In DNA form, the CDR3 reads TGTGCCAGCAGCTTAGCCTTTGGGCTAGCGGAGTTCTTC. Protein: CASSLAFGLAEFF.